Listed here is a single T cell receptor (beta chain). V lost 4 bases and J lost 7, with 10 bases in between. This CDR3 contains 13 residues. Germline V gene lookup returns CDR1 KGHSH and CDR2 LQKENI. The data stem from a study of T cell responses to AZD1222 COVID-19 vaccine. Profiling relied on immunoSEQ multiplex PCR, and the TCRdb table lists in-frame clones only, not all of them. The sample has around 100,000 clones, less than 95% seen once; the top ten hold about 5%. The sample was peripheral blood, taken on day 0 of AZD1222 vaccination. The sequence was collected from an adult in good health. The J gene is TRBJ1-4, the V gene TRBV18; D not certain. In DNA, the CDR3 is TGTGCCAGCTCACTTGACAAACTTGAAAAACTGTTTTTT. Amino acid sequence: CASSLDKLEKLFF.